The following is a T cell receptor (beta chain) sequence with its context. A much more abundant neighbour one base away suggests this may be a read error. RNA transcripts gave rise to amplified TCR beta CDR3 regions. The TCR CDR3 first-round RT-PCR relied on the HTBI primer set. TCRdb passed the multiplex PCR reads through MiXCR, listing each CDR3 protein once. The sample comprises approximately 720,000 distinct CDR3 sequences, 18% of which are singletons, and around 17% rests with the top ten. The data derive from a study of T cells in Graves' hyperthyroidism and ophthalmopathy. Overall study context: Initial diagnosis, before any treatment, was when peripheral blood was collected.

This CDR3 region has 17 residues. Germline V lookup: CDR1 SGHAT, CDR2 FQNNGV. V gene TRBV11-2 combines with J gene TRBJ2-2; 8 positions agree with TRBD1. The sample comprised blood. The sequence was collected from a woman between 45 and 60 years old with Graves' hyperthyroidism that later progressed to Graves' ophthalmopathy. In DNA, the CDR3 is TGTGCCAGCAGCTTGGAGGGGACAGGCGCGAACACCGGGGAGCTGGTTTTT. Its translation is CASSLEGTGANTGELVF. The variable domain in full, completed from reference TRBV11-2 and TRBJ2-2, reads EAGVAQSPRYKIIEKRQSVAFWCNPISGHATLYWYQQILGQGPKLLIQFQNNGVVDDSQLPKDRFSAERLKGVDSTLKIQPAKLEDSAVYLCASSLEGTGANTGELVFGEGSRLTVL.